The 23 T cell receptor beta chains presented below share a single source sample, sequenced in a study of OX40 agonist ivuxolimab in advanced cancers. Only in-frame clones appear in the TCRdb table, and some are missing; sequencing was by immunoSEQ multiplex PCR. The sample includes about 5,000 clones, around 70% of them seen just once. The sample here was CD4+ or CD8+ T cells sorted from blood, taken in a trial of the OX40 agonist ivuxolimab. The receptor source for this set is an adult with an advanced solid tumor such as melanoma, head and neck, liver or kidney cancer.

This clone was counted a few times. Its ends do not fully match the called genes, so a read error is possible. V usage is TRBV7-7 and J usage is TRBJ2-2; TRBD2 is a possible D gene (6 bases). The CDR3 consists of 17 residues. Germline lookup yields CDR1 SSHAT and CDR2 FNYEAQ (reference sequence). This chain's CDR3 is CASSSTRELGFTGELFF. Here the CDR3 DNA reads TGTGCTAGCAGCAGTACACGGGAGCTGGGGTTCACCGGGGAGCTGTTTTTT.

This clone was seen at least ten times. V and J are TRBV6-5 and TRBJ2-7; the D is unclear. V was clipped by 5 bases and J by 3 bases, with 8 bases between them. Germline V gene sequence: CDR1 MNHEY, CDR2 SVGAGI. The CDR3 length is 12 residues. CDR3 nucleotide sequence: TGTGCCAGCAGTAACCAGGACTACGAGCAGTACTTC. Translated: CASSNQDYEQYF.

CDR3 residues: CASSSPSTGYTEAFF. In DNA, the CDR3 is TGTGCCAGCAGCTCCCCCTCGACAGGATACACTGAAGCTTTCTTT. V and J are TRBV5-6 and TRBJ1-1; maybe TRBD1 (6 bases). V was clipped by 3 bases and J by 3 bases, with 15 bases between them. The CDR3 length is 15 residues. Germline V gene lookup returns CDR1 SGHDT and CDR2 YYEEEE.

The V gene is TRBV6-4, the J gene TRBJ1-2; tentatively, D is TRBD1 (6 bases). V lost 5 bases and J lost 5, with 18 bases in between. CDR1 and CDR2 (germline): MRHNA, SNTAGT. This CDR3 is 15 amino acids long. The CDR3, as DNA: TGTGCCAGCAGTCCGGGGGCAGACCCCTGGTATGGCTACACCTTC. This gives the protein CASSPGADPWYGYTF.

Only a few counts were recorded for this clone. The chain is built from TRBV7-3 and TRBJ2-3; tentatively, D is TRBD1 (6 bases). The CDR3 is made up of 14 amino acids. CDR1 is SGHTA and CDR2 is FQGTGA in the germline V gene. Trimming cost V 1 base and J 5 bases, with 10 bases left between them. CDR3 loop: CASSLNKGGDTQYF. The CDR3 bases are TGTGCCAGCAGCTTAAACAAAGGGGGAGATACGCAGTATTTT.

CDR3 loop: CASSWDRVNSPLHF. The CDR3 coding sequence is TGTGCCAGCAGTTGGGACAGGGTCAATTCACCCCTCCACTTT. V and J are TRBV11-1 and TRBJ1-6; TRBD1 matches at 9 bases. The J segment lost 7 bases and the V segment lost 6 bases, leaving 4 bases of the junction unmatched. The CDR3 loop spans 14 amino acids. In germline, CDR1 is SGHAT, CDR2 FQDESV (reference sequence).

V is TRBV6-1 and J is TRBJ2-5; D is uncertain. The assigned J gene may be wrong: the sequence end matches TRBJ2-7 better. Germline V gives CDR1 MNHNS, CDR2 SASEGT. The CDR3 is made up of 13 amino acids. The CDR3 is CASSPDGMYEQYF. The CDR3 bases are TGTGCCAGCAGCCCGGACGGAATGTACGAGCAGTACTTC.

The rearrangement joins TRBV10-3 to TRBJ2-5; no clear D gene. TRBJ2-7 explains the end of the DNA better; the J call may be wrong. This CDR3 contains 12 residues. The germline gives CDR1 ENHRY, CDR2 SYGVKD. The CDR3 sequence is CAISPKAYEQYF. In nucleotides, the CDR3 is TGTGCCATCAGTCCGAAGGCCTACGAGCAGTACTTC.

The chain uses TRBV7-9 and TRBJ2-2; no reliable D call. Germline loops: CDR1 SEHNR, CDR2 FQNEAQ (reference sequence). The CDR3 has 15 residues. The V end lost 5 bases, the J end lost 1 base, and 11 bases lay between the germline ends. CDR3 region: CASSHPDRNTGELFF. For the CDR3, the DNA is TGTGCCAGCAGCCACCCAGACCGGAACACCGGGGAGCTGTTTTTT. The variable domain in full, completed from reference TRBV7-9 and TRBJ2-2, reads DTGVSQNPRHKITKRGQNVTFRCDPISEHNRLYWYRQTLGQGPEFLTYFQNEAQLEKSRLLSDRFSAERPKGSFSTLEIQRTEQGDSAMYLCASSHPDRNTGELFFGEGSRLTVL.

The sample holds a few counts of this clone. The chain joins TRBV5-4 to TRBJ2-6, with D hard to call. The V gene's germline CDR1 is SGHNT and CDR2 YYREEE (reference sequence). V shed 4 bases and J shed 0 bases, with 11 bases lying between them. This CDR3 spans 16 amino acids. CDR3 protein: CASSRWTNSGANVLTF. The DNA of the CDR3 is TGTGCCAGCAGCAGATGGACCAACTCTGGGGCCAACGTCCTGACTTTC. Filled out from reference TRBV5-4 and TRBJ2-6, the complete variable domain reads ETGVTQSPTHLIKTRGQQVTLRCSSQSGHNTVSWYQQALGQGPQFIFQYYREEENGRGNFPPRFSGLQFPNYSSELNVNALELDDSALYLCASSRWTNSGANVLTFGAGSRLTVL.

The chain combines TRBV5-6 with TRBJ2-7, with 9 bases lining up with TRBD1. Trimming cost V 5 bases and J 0 bases; bases outside gene matches: 9. The CDR3 consists of 16 residues. Germline assignment: CDR1 SGHDT and CDR2 YYEEEE. CDR3 residues: CASSDWDRVGSYEQYF. Here the CDR3 DNA reads TGTGCCAGCAGTGACTGGGACAGGGTTGGCTCCTACGAGCAGTACTTC. The variable domain in full, with the rest retrieved from reference TRBV5-6 and TRBJ2-7, is DAGVTQSPTHLIKTRGQQVTLRCSPKSGHDTVSWYQQALGQGPQFIFQYYEEEERQRGNFPDRFSGHQFPNYSSELNVNALLLGDSALYLCASSDWDRVGSYEQYFGPGTRLTVT.

Regarding this clone: A far larger clone is one base from this, pointing to a likely read error. Other DNA sequences of this sample code for an identical CDR3. The J gene is TRBJ1-1, the V gene TRBV7-9; D gene unclear. The CDR3 runs to 16 residues. The V end was cut by 5 bases, the J end by 0 bases, with 16 bases between. Germline CDR1 SEHNR, CDR2 FQNEAQ (reference sequence). The CDR3 loop is CASSQDIAGMNTEAFF. The CDR3 bases are TGTGCCAGCAGCCAAGATATCGCAGGAATGAACACTGAAGCTTTCTTT.

V gene TRBV5-1 combines with J gene TRBJ2-1, with D possibly being TRBD2 (6 bases). V dropped 3 bases and J dropped 0 bases, with 13 bases sitting between them. The germline V gene encodes CDR1 SGHRS and CDR2 YFSETQ. The CDR3 is 16 amino acids. The CDR3 region has the DNA TGCGCCAGCAGCTCCCAGGGACTGAGCTCCTACAATGAGCAGTTCTTC. Encoded protein: CASSSQGLSSYNEQFF. Together with reference TRBV5-1 and TRBJ2-1, the CDR3 gives the full variable domain: KAGVTQTPRYLIKTRGQQVTLSCSPISGHRSVSWYQQTPGQGLQFLFEYFSETQRNKGNFPGRFSGRQFSNSRSEMNVSTLELGDSALYLCASSSQGLSSYNEQFFGPGTRLTVL.

The chain employs TRBV6-6 and TRBJ2-7; 7 bases line up with TRBD1. V shed 4 bases and J 2 bases; nucleotides not matched to a gene: 8. The CDR3 extends over 15 amino acids. From germline, CDR1 is MNHNY and CDR2 SVGAGI (reference sequence). CDR3 bases: TGTGCCAGCAGTTCGAGGGACAGTAGTCCCTACGAGCAGTACTTC. Translating it yields CASSSRDSSPYEQYF.

Sample share makes this clone medium-sized (0.01 to 0.1%). V and J are TRBV27 and TRBJ2-1, with 8 bases matching TRBD1. Germline lookup yields CDR1 MNHEY and CDR2 SMNVEV (reference sequence). This CDR3 has 14 amino acids. V shed 4 bases and J 5 bases; nucleotides not matched to a gene: 4. DNA of the CDR3: TGTGCCAGCAGTTCAGGGGGCCCCAACAATGAGCAGTTCTTC. It yields the protein CASSSGGPNNEQFF.

This chain links TRBV10-1 with TRBJ1-1; D uncertain. V was shortened by 9 bases and J by 3 bases, with 11 bases between the two germline ends. The CDR3 length is 12 residues. Germline V gives CDR1 WNHNN, CDR2 SYGVQD (reference sequence). Here the CDR3 DNA reads TGCGCCAGTACGTGTTTGTACACTGAAGCTTTCTTT. Protein sequence: CASTCLYTEAFF.

This chain links TRBV7-6 with TRBJ1-6, with 10 positions matching TRBD1. Germline V gene lookup returns CDR1 SGHVS and CDR2 FNYEAQ. The CDR3 contains 17 residues. The trim removed 5 bases at V and 8 bases at J, leaving 12 bases unmatched. In DNA form, the CDR3 reads TGTGCCAGCAGCCCAACGTCGGGACAGGGGATTCATTCACCCCTCCACTTT. It yields the protein CASSPTSGQGIHSPLHF.

As regards this clone: This likely reflects a read error, since a far larger clone is one base away. V is TRBV7-9 and J is TRBJ1-2, with unresolved D. The CDR3 loop spans 15 amino acids. The germline CDR1 and CDR2 sequences are SEHNR and FQNEAQ (reference sequence). Trimming took 7 bases from V and 0 from J, leaving 15 bases between them. The CDR3 loop is CASKEEELANYGYTF. CDR3 nucleotides: TGTGCCAGCAAGGAGGAGGAGTTAGCTAACTATGGCTACACCTTC.

J is TRBJ1-2 and V is TRBV9; unclear D gene. The ends were cut back, 7 bases at V and 3 bases at J, with 19 bases in the middle. The CDR3 extends over 15 amino acids. The germline V gene has CDR1 SGDLS and CDR2 YYNGEE. Here the CDR3 DNA reads TGTGCCAGCTCCCCCGGAGGAGACGAATACTATGGCTACACCTTC. Amino acid sequence: CASSPGGDEYYGYTF.

V is TRBV27 and J is TRBJ2-7; D gene uncertain. CDR3 length equals 12 residues. V was clipped by 5 bases and J by 2 bases, with 7 bases between them. CDR1 and CDR2 from the germline V gene are MNHEY and SMNVEV (reference sequence). The CDR3 DNA follows: TGTGCCAGCAGTACCGGAGCCTACGAGCAGTACTTC. Protein sequence: CASSTGAYEQYF.

The chain uses TRBV2 and TRBJ2-7; 7 nucleotides match TRBD1. Germline V gene lookup returns CDR1 SNHLY and CDR2 FYNNEI. This CDR3 has 16 amino acids. The V and J ends lost 8 bases and 4 bases, in that order; junction bases with no gene match: 17. The CDR3 reads CASVVPGQREVYEQYF. The CDR3 DNA follows: TGTGCCAGCGTTGTCCCGGGACAGCGAGAGGTGTACGAGCAGTACTTC.

In the case of this clone: One junction end does not reproduce the germline sequence, and a read error may be involved. Other DNA sequences in this sample translate to the same CDR3. This chain uses TRBV6-6 with TRBJ1-2, with TRBD1 as a possible D gene (5 bases). This CDR3 region has 13 residues. CDR1 MNHNY and CDR2 SVGAGI come from the germline V gene (reference sequence). CDR3 protein: CASRLGTFEGYTF. The DNA of the CDR3 is TGTGCTAGCAGACTCGGGACGTTTGAGGGCTACACCTTC.

This clone is a singleton in its sample. The chain has TRBV6-6 and TRBJ1-1; 9 bases agree with TRBD1. Germline CDR1 and CDR2: MNHNY and SVGAGI (reference sequence). The CDR3 spans 15 residues. With 6 bases clipped from V and 1 base from J, the junction kept 6 bases outside the gene matches. For the CDR3, the DNA is TGTGCCAGCAGCCCGGACAGGGGAGGGAACACTGAAGCTTTCTTT. Protein: CASSPDRGGNTEAFF.